This T cell receptor beta chain was identified in a study of cytomegalovirus exposure and HLA in healthy donors. This clone was counted a single time. Use of 60 Vbeta and 13 Jbeta primers characterized the PCR. Original handling: The count from a later analysis was about 80 million unique TCR beta chains, around 10 million of them shared. Profiling relied on immunoSEQ multiplex PCR, and the TCRdb table lists in-frame clones only, not all of them. V, J and clone size reflect that table, while D and trimming were determined from the DNA. In the table there are some 150,000 clones, roughly 82% of which are singletons. Germline V gene data show CDR1 as MGHRA and CDR2 as YSYEKL. The CDR3 contains 16 residues.

The source is a man aged 25-45 years in good health and CMV-seropositive. Input material: PBMCs. The J gene is TRBJ2-5, the V gene TRBV4-1; D perhaps matches TRBD2 (6 bases). The J call is uncertain, as TRBJ2-7 better fits the DNA end. The CDR3 sequence is CASSRLGRGGNSEQYF. CDR3 nucleotides: TGCGCCAGCAGCCGTCTAGGGCGGGGTGGAAACTCCGAGCAGTACTTC.